These T cell receptor beta chains were read from a single sample in a study of cytomegalovirus exposure and HLA in healthy donors. Sequencing was performed with immunoSEQ multiplex PCR; in TCRdb, only in-frame clones are kept and a portion is missing. The table lists 95,000 to 150,000 clones, roughly 70% of them singletons. The sequenced sample consisted of PBMCs. These receptors came from a woman between 35 and 50 years old in good health and CMV-seropositive. The CDR3 runs from the conserved cysteine through the conserved F or W. Each record gives: D gene, J gene, clone size, V gene, CDR3 protein, CDR3 DNA. A D gene is named only where the DNA matches it firmly. Clone size appears in some rows only: once, few, many, or a class for an expanded clone.

TRBD2 TRBJ2-2 - TRBV11-1 CASSLSGGATGELFF TGTGCCAGCAGCCTGAGCGGGGGGGCCACCGGGGAGCTGTTTTTT
TRBD1 TRBJ1-1 - TRBV7-2 CASSYRQGYTEAFF TGTGCCAGCAGCTATCGACAGGGATACACTGAAGCTTTCTTT
- TRBJ1-1 once TRBV28 CASSFPRRGETEAFF TGTGCCAGCAGTTTTCCCCGGCGGGGAGAGACTGAAGCTTTCTTT
- TRBJ1-1 - TRBV6-1 CASRKLVLVNTEAFF TGTGCCAGCAGAAAACTGGTATTGGTTAACACTGAAGCTTTCTTT
TRBD1 TRBJ2-1 - TRBV5-1 CASSGGQAGSYNEQFF TGCGCCAGCAGCGGGGGACAGGCCGGCTCCTACAATGAGCAGTTCTTC
TRBD2 TRBJ2-1 once TRBV30 CAWTSGLAGGPGHEQFF TGTGCCTGGACCTCGGGACTAGCGGGGGGGCCTGGTCATGAGCAGTTCTTC
- TRBJ1-5 few TRBV2 CASTGGGNQPQHF TGTGCCAGCACAGGAGGGGGCAATCAGCCCCAGCATTTT
- TRBJ1-1 - TRBV30 CAWSVELLNTEAFF TGTGCCTGGAGTGTCGAGCTCTTGAACACTGAAGCTTTCTTT
- TRBJ2-3 once TRBV5-4 CASSKELGTDTQYF TGTGCCAGCAGCAAGGAACTAGGCACAGATACGCAGTATTTT
TRBD2 TRBJ2-5 - TRBV19 CASSPGTSGTTEQYF TGTGCCAGTAGTCCGGGGACTAGCGGGACTACGGAGCAGTACTTC
- TRBJ2-4 - TRBV21-1 CASSDGGTSGVLNIQYF TGTGCCAGCAGCGACGGCGGGACTAGCGGGGTTCTAAACATTCAGTACTTC
TRBD2 TRBJ2-5 few TRBV6-1 CASSEGRLLGGETQYF TGTGCCAGCAGTGAGGGCCGACTGCTGGGGGGGGAGACCCAGTACTTC
TRBD1 TRBJ2-1 few TRBV19 CASSMRQGARNEQFF TGTGCCAGTAGTATGAGACAGGGGGCGCGCAATGAGCAGTTCTTC
TRBD1 TRBJ1-4 - TRBV7-9 CASSGTGWHEKLFF TGTGCCAGCAGCGGGACAGGATGGCATGAAAAACTGTTTTTT
- TRBJ2-3 - TRBV27 CASSLRRLDTQYF TGTGCCAGCAGTTTAAGGCGGCTTGATACGCAGTATTTT
- TRBJ1-4 - TRBV5-1 CASSSLGGDEKLFF TGCGCCAGCAGCTCGCTGGGGGGGGATGAAAAACTGTTTTTT
TRBD2 TRBJ2-1 - TRBV7-3 CASSFSSGEQFF TGTGCCAGCAGCTTCTCTAGCGGCGAGCAGTTCTTC
TRBD2 TRBJ2-3 - TRBV9 CASSVNPLTSGTFADTQYF TGTGCCAGCAGCGTCAACCCTCTTACTAGCGGGACTTTCGCAGATACGCAGTATTTT
- TRBJ1-5 few TRBV10-2 CASSESPGNSNQPQHF TGCGCCAGCAGTGAAAGTCCAGGGAATAGCAATCAGCCCCAGCATTTT
- TRBJ1-3 - TRBV6-5 CASSYRDFSGNTIYF TGTGCCAGCAGCTACAGAGATTTCTCTGGAAACACCATATATTTT
- TRBJ1-2 - TRBV2 CASKGGDSNYGYTF TGTGCCAGCAAGGGCGGGGATTCTAACTATGGCTACACCTTC
TRBD1 TRBJ1-2 - TRBV28 CASSGTGTGDGYTF TGTGCCAGCAGTGGTACCGGGACAGGGGATGGCTACACCTTC
- TRBJ1-1 few TRBV18 CASSPRGNTEAFF TGTGCCAGCTCACCTCGGGGTAACACTGAAGCTTTCTTT
- TRBJ1-3 - TRBV19 CASSIQGFGNTIYF TGTGCCAGTAGCATACAGGGATTCGGAAACACCATATATTTT
TRBD1 TRBJ1-2 - TRBV6-4 CASRDRDSSGYTF TGTGCCAGCCGGGACAGAGATTCGTCTGGCTACACCTTC
- TRBJ1-1 - TRBV7-8 CASSLPGMAKGTEAFF TGTGCCAGCAGCTTACCGGGAATGGCAAAAGGTACTGAAGCTTTCTTT
TRBD1 TRBJ1-1 - TRBV9 CASSVEPGGAFF TGTGCCAGCAGCGTAGAACCAGGGGGAGCTTTCTTT
TRBD1 TRBJ2-3 once TRBV7-9 CASSLRTGGRDTQYF TGTGCCAGCAGCTTAAGGACAGGGGGACGGGATACGCAGTATTTT
- TRBJ1-1 - TRBV5-1 CASSFGRDPTEAFF TGCGCCAGCAGCTTCGGGAGGGACCCGACTGAAGCTTTCTTT
- TRBJ1-1 - TRBV25-1 CASSEYEGSEAFF TGTGCCAGCAGTGAATATGAGGGCTCTGAAGCTTTCTTT
- TRBJ1-2 - TRBV5-1 CASSFTDTRYGYTF TGCGCCAGCAGCTTCACCGACACTCGCTATGGCTACACCTTC
TRBD2 TRBJ2-7 few TRBV6-5 CASSPGLASSYEQYF TGTGCCAGCAGTCCGGGACTAGCGAGCTCCTACGAGCAGTACTTC
- TRBJ2-2 - TRBV2 CASRTEANTGELFF TGTGCCAGCAGGACAGAAGCGAACACCGGGGAGCTGTTTTTT
TRBD1 TRBJ1-1 - TRBV7-9 CASSLPRTGDTEAFF TGTGCCAGCAGCTTACCTCGGACAGGGGACACTGAAGCTTTCTTT
- TRBJ1-3 - TRBV10-3 CAISVSGLSSGNTIYF TGTGCCATCAGTGTCTCGGGGTTGAGCTCTGGAAACACCATATATTTT
TRBD2 TRBJ2-5 - TRBV9 CASSVDLAVETQYF TGTGCCAGCAGCGTAGATCTAGCGGTGGAGACCCAGTACTTC
TRBD1 TRBJ1-2 - TRBV6-1 CASRVDRGLSGGYTF TGTGCCAGCAGGGTGGACAGGGGGCTATCGGGAGGCTACACCTTC
TRBD1 TRBJ2-6 - TRBV9 CASSAQGAGTGANVLTF TGTGCCAGCAGCGCCCAGGGGGCTGGGACTGGGGCCAACGTCCTGACTTTC
- TRBJ2-3 - TRBV7-6 CASSLVPSETDTQYF TGTGCCAGCAGCTTAGTCCCGAGCGAGACAGATACGCAGTATTTT
- TRBJ1-5 - TRBV4-2 CASSQDRASNQPQHF TGTGCCAGCAGCCAAGACAGGGCCTCAAATCAGCCCCAGCATTTT
TRBD2 TRBJ2-3 - TRBV5-1 CASSPGGLAAYTDTQYF TGCGCCAGCAGCCCGGGAGGACTAGCGGCATACACAGATACGCAGTATTTT
TRBD2 TRBJ2-1 - TRBV18 CASSRRLPAGYNNEQFF TGTGCCAGCTCACGCCGGCTTCCAGCGGGGTACAACAATGAGCAGTTCTTC